The source of this TCR beta chain is a study of cytomegalovirus exposure and HLA in healthy donors. Across the whole study: Earlier sequencing of some 190 million T cells yielded around 120 million unique TCR beta sequences.

General study points: The authors considered a cluster of highly shared sequence variants likely to be a sequencing artifact. Later analysis suggested links between common viral pathogens and several top significant clusters.

As concerns this clone: The antigen is unknown.

The germline V and J ends were trimmed by 0 bases and 3 bases, with 9 bases remaining between them. CDR1 is GTSNPN and CDR2 is SVGIG in the germline V gene (reference sequence). CDR3 length: 14 amino acids. PCR was performed using 60 Vbeta and 13 Jbeta primers. Libraries were prepared by immunoSEQ multiplex PCR; TCRdb keeps only in-frame clonotypes and omits some of them. The table lists 100,000 to 150,000 clones, around three quarters of them singletons. The sequence was collected from a woman aged 45-60 years in good health and CMV-seronegative. V usage is TRBV30 and J usage is TRBJ2-1, with TRBD2 as a possible D gene (6 bases). The sequenced sample consisted of PBMCs. Here the CDR3 reads CAWSVSAGYNEQFF. The CDR3 bases are TGTGCCTGGAGTGTATCAGCGGGCTACAATGAGCAGTTCTTC.